These 8 T cell receptor beta chains were sequenced from one sample in a study of a mutant IDH1 vaccine in newly diagnosed glioma. Some clones are missing from TCRdb's copy, which holds only in-frame ones; the method was immunoSEQ multiplex PCR. Of about 60,000 clones listed, over 80% are singletons. This sample's time point: week 47, end of study. The content of each vaccine dose was 300 ug of mutant IDH1 20-mer peptide, and topical imiquimod accompanied it. These receptors have no known antigen. The starting material was PBMCs, obtained from a glioma patient whose treatment included an IDH1 peptide vaccine. The receptors originated from a woman between 50 and 59 years old with glioma.

V gene TRBV5-4 combines with J gene TRBJ1-4; 9 nucleotides match TRBD1. V dropped 4 bases and J dropped 10; count of bases not matched to a gene: 14. Per the germline V gene, CDR1 is SGHNT and CDR2 is YYREEE (reference sequence). The CDR3 runs to 16 residues. Written as DNA, the CDR3 is TGTGCCAGCAGCCCCACTGCCGGGACAGGGAACGGAAAACTGTTTTTT. It encodes CASSPTAGTGNGKLFF. The whole variable domain, remainder taken from reference TRBV5-4 and TRBJ1-4, is ETGVTQSPTHLIKTRGQQVTLRCSSQSGHNTVSWYQQALGQGPQFIFQYYREEENGRGNFPPRFSGLQFPNYSSELNVNALELDDSALYLCASSPTAGTGNGKLFFGSGTQLSVL.

The chain combines TRBV9 with TRBJ2-7; 7 bases fit TRBD1. With V trimmed by 3 bases and J by 6 bases, 9 bases remained unmatched. CDR1 and CDR2 from the germline V gene are SGDLS and YYNGEE. This CDR3 has 14 residues. The CDR3 protein is CASSAVTGTTEQYF. DNA of the CDR3: TGTGCCAGCAGCGCCGTGACAGGGACAACCGAGCAGTACTTC.

The chain employs TRBV18 and TRBJ1-1; D gene uncertain. CDR1 and CDR2 (germline): KGHSH, LQKENI. This CDR3 is built from 13 residues. V gave up 5 bases and J gave up 4 bases, with 11 bases separating them. CDR3 amino acids: CASSAEEGTEAFF. CDR3 coding DNA: TGTGCCAGCTCAGCCGAAGAGGGCACTGAAGCTTTCTTT. The whole variable domain, filled in from reference TRBV18 and TRBJ1-1, reads NAGVMQNPRHLVRRRGQEARLRCSPMKGHSHVYWYRQLPEEGLKFMVYLQKENIIDESGMPKERFSAEFPKEGPSILRIQQVVRGDSAAYFCASSAEEGTEAFFGQGTRLTVV.

This chain links TRBV2 with TRBJ1-3; TRBD1 matches at 9 bases. With 3 bases clipped from V and 0 bases from J, the junction kept 6 bases outside the gene matches. The CDR3 sequence is 17 residues long. Germline lookup yields CDR1 SNHLY and CDR2 FYNNEI. CDR3 sequence: CASSDTGGLVSGNTIYF. In DNA, the CDR3 is TGTGCCAGCAGTGACACAGGGGGCTTGGTCTCTGGAAACACCATATATTTT.

The table lists this clone with a count of one. This chain uses TRBV7-3 with TRBJ2-3, with TRBD1 identical over 8 bases. The germline CDR1 and CDR2 sequences are SGHTA and FQGTGA. The J segment lost 4 bases and the V segment lost 5 bases, leaving 2 bases of the junction unmatched. This CDR3 has 13 residues. CDR3 protein: CASSKTGADTQYF. In nucleotides, the CDR3 is TGTGCCAGCAGCAAGACAGGGGCAGATACGCAGTATTTT. Based on the CDR3 plus reference TRBV7-3 and TRBJ2-3, the full variable domain is GAGVSQTPSNKVTEKGKYVELRCDPISGHTALYWYRQSLGQGPEFLIYFQGTGAADDSGLPNDRFFAVRPEGSVSTLKIQRTERGDSAVYLCASSKTGADTQYFGPGTRLTVL.

The chain links TRBV5-5 to TRBJ2-2; 9 bases line up with TRBD1. The CDR3 spans 15 residues. Germline values: CDR1 SGHKS, CDR2 YYEKEE (reference sequence). J gave up 2 bases and V 4 bases, and 3 bases lay outside the gene matches. CDR3: CASSTTGGNTGELFF. Here the CDR3 DNA reads TGTGCCAGCAGCACTACAGGGGGCAACACCGGGGAGCTGTTTTTT. Full variable domain (missing parts from reference TRBV5-5 and TRBJ2-2): DAGVTQSPTHLIKTRGQQVTLRCSPISGHKSVSWYQQVLGQGPQFIFQYYEKEERGRGNFPDRFSARQFPNYSSELNVNALLLGDSALYLCASSTTGGNTGELFFGEGSRLTVL.

In its sample, this clone was seen once. The chain employs TRBV5-6 and TRBJ2-3, with 8 bases lining up with TRBD1. The germline V gene encodes CDR1 SGHDT and CDR2 YYEEEE. The V and J ends lost 2 bases and 10 bases, in that order; junction bases with no gene match: 9. The length of the CDR3 is 14 residues. The CDR3 reads CASSFAQGAQSQYF. The CDR3 region has the DNA TGTGCCAGCAGCTTTGCGCAGGGGGCTCAGTCGCAGTATTTT.

With respect to this clone: This specimen includes other DNA sequences encoding the same CDR3. The chain links TRBV5-6 to TRBJ1-4, with D possibly being TRBD1 (6 bases). Germline V gene sequence: CDR1 SGHDT, CDR2 YYEEEE. V was pared by 2 bases and J by 7 bases, with 12 bases between. The CDR3 consists of 14 residues. Here the CDR3 reads CASSFGQGSEKLFF. CDR3 coding DNA: TGTGCCAGCAGCTTCGGGCAGGGGTCTGAAAAACTGTTTTTT.